A single sample gave rise to the 30 T cell receptor beta chains below, sequenced in a study of beta chain features in type 1 diabetes. The isolated RNA, all of it, was reverse transcribed, so expressed TCRB transcripts were what got sequenced. Libraries were prepared by immunoSEQ multiplex PCR; TCRdb keeps only in-frame clonotypes and omits some of them. Counted here are about 40,000 clones, roughly 64% occurring once; the ten biggest clones make up 2% to 2.5%. The sample was Tregs from blood. The origin of the receptors is a woman aged 30 to 39 in good health.

The V gene is TRBV7-9, the J gene TRBJ2-1; 11 nucleotides match TRBD2. The CDR3 covers 15 residues. Germline-derived CDR1 and CDR2 are SEHNR and FQNEAQ (reference sequence). Trimming took 4 bases from V and 6 from J; bases not matched to a gene: 5. The CDR3 DNA reads TGTGCCAGCAGCTCACCGGGACTAGCGGTCAATGAGCAGTTCTTC. It encodes CASSSPGLAVNEQFF.

The V call is TRBV19, the J call TRBJ2-6, with D possibly matching TRBD1 (6 bases). The germline CDR1 and CDR2 sequences are LNHDA and SQIVND (reference sequence). This CDR3 region has 15 residues. Deletions cut 8 bases from V and 2 bases from J, with 13 bases between. CDR3 residues: CASSTGNTGANVLTF. The CDR3 region has the DNA TGTGCCAGTTCTACAGGGAATACTGGGGCCAACGTCCTGACTTTC.

V gene TRBV6-5 combines with J gene TRBJ2-5; 13 nucleotides line up with TRBD2. The CDR3 totals 14 residues. Germline V gene lookup returns CDR1 MNHEY and CDR2 SVGAGI. Trimming cost V 8 bases and J 1 base; bases outside gene matches: 1. CDR3 region: CASGLAGVQETQYF. DNA of the CDR3: TGTGCCAGCGGACTAGCGGGAGTCCAAGAGACCCAGTACTTC.

Only a few counts were recorded for this clone. The rearrangement joins TRBV21-1 to TRBJ2-7; TRBD2 is taken as the D call from the table, unchecked against the DNA. TRBV21-1 is given as a pseudogene. The CDR3 extends over 14 amino acids. CDR3 sequence: CASSSPGTGYEQYF. The CDR3 DNA follows: TGTGCCAGCAGCAGCCCCGGGACTGGTTACGAGCAGTACTTC.

V and J are TRBV18 and TRBJ2-3, with TRBD1 identical over 8 bases. Germline CDR1 and CDR2: KGHSH and LQKENI. Unmatched junction bases numbered 14, after V lost 2 bases and J lost 1 base. The CDR3 runs 19 residues. The CDR3 nucleotides are TGTGCCAGCTCACCAGCTTTGACAGGGGACGCAAGAGGCACAGATACGCAGTATTTT. It encodes CASSPALTGDARGTDTQYF.

This clone appeared once. The rearrangement links TRBV9 to TRBJ2-1; D possibly corresponds to TRBD1 (5 bases). There are 12 residues in the CDR3. From germline, CDR1 is SGDLS and CDR2 YYNGEE. Between the trimmed V and J ends, which lost 4 bases and 8 bases, there was a span of 10 bases. CDR3 sequence: CASSPRRDEQFF. The CDR3 coding sequence is TGTGCCAGCAGCCCCCGCAGGGATGAGCAGTTCTTC.

This rearrangement joins TRBV5-5 to TRBJ2-5; TRBD1 aligns across 7 bases. This CDR3 has 14 residues. The germline V gene has CDR1 SGHKS and CDR2 YYEKEE (reference sequence). Trimming cost V 0 bases and J 6 bases; bases outside gene matches: 5. The CDR3 spells CASSLVAGGKTQYF. CDR3 in DNA: TGTGCCAGCAGCTTGGTGGCAGGGGGTAAGACCCAGTACTTC.

CDR3 sequence reads: CASRLRAGLGNQPQHF. The CDR3 DNA is TGTGCCAGCAGACTACGGGCAGGGCTGGGCAATCAGCCCCAGCATTTT. The chain uses TRBV28 and TRBJ1-5, with D perhaps matching TRBD1 (5 bases). V lost 6 bases, J lost 2 bases, and 17 bases lay in between. This CDR3 is built from 16 residues. Germline V CDR1 and CDR2: MDHEN, SYDVKM.

The chain joins TRBV25-1 to TRBJ1-3; possibly TRBD1 for D (6 bases). This CDR3 is built from 15 residues. V lost 6 bases and J 0 bases, leaving 12 bases between the germline ends. Germline V CDR1 and CDR2: MGHDK, SYGVNS. This CDR3 reads CASSAGQHSGNTIYF. DNA for the CDR3: TGTGCCAGCAGCGCTGGACAGCACTCTGGAAACACCATATATTTT.

This chain connects TRBV7-2 to TRBJ2-3, with unresolved D. V was pared by 5 bases and J by 3 bases, with 12 bases between. Germline V CDR1 and CDR2: SGHTA, FQGNSA. The CDR3 spans 14 residues. The CDR3 DNA reads TGTGCCAGCAGCCGAGACACTGTAACAGATACGCAGTATTTT. This codes for CASSRDTVTDTQYF.

CDR3 sequence reads: CASSLDGRLADEQYF. The CDR3 coding sequence is TGTGCCAGCAGCTTAGATGGGCGACTAGCGGACGAGCAGTACTTC. The chain links TRBV11-2 to TRBJ2-5, with 9 bases lining up with TRBD2. Judging by the DNA end, TRBJ2-7 fits better; the J call may be wrong. The CDR3 covers 15 residues. From germline, CDR1 is SGHAT and CDR2 FQNNGV.

V gene TRBV5-5 combines with J gene TRBJ2-3, with 15 bases fitting TRBD2. With 3 bases clipped from V and 6 bases from J, the junction kept 8 bases outside the gene matches. This CDR3 spans 17 amino acids. The germline CDR1 and CDR2 sequences are SGHKS and YYEKEE (reference sequence). The CDR3 DNA is TGTGCCAGCAGCTCGGGCGGACTAGCGGGAGGGTACGATACGCAGTATTTT. This translates into CASSSGGLAGGYDTQYF.

The J gene is TRBJ2-7, the V gene TRBV18; 13 bases map to TRBD2. V lost 3 bases and J lost 7; bases outside the gene matches: 0. This CDR3 is built from 13 residues. CDR1 is KGHSH and CDR2 is LQKENI in the germline V gene. The CDR3 region is CASSPGLAGEQYF. Written as DNA, the CDR3 is TGTGCCAGCTCACCGGGACTAGCGGGAGAGCAGTACTTC.

The gene calls are TRBV18 and TRBJ1-5; TRBD1 matches 8 bases. Germline lookup yields CDR1 KGHSH and CDR2 LQKENI. The V segment lost 2 bases and the J segment 4 bases; nucleotides outside the gene matches: 10. This CDR3 has 17 amino acids. The CDR3 here is CASSPFGSGGGNQPQHF. CDR3 in DNA: TGTGCCAGCTCACCATTCGGATCAGGGGGCGGAAATCAGCCCCAGCATTTT.

The gene calls are TRBV27 and TRBJ2-7; D not resolved. The CDR3 has 13 residues. The germline V gene has CDR1 MNHEY and CDR2 SMNVEV (reference sequence). Trimming removed 3 bases from V and 5 bases from J, with 11 bases in between. For the CDR3, the DNA is TGTGCCAGCAGTTTTACAGAAAGGCACGAGCAGTACTTC. It is translated as CASSFTERHEQYF.

The J gene is TRBJ2-4, the V gene TRBV4-3, with TRBD1 identical over 8 bases. V lost 1 base, J lost 7 bases, and 3 bases stayed unmatched. Germline CDR1 LGHNA, CDR2 YSLEER. The CDR3 is 14 residues long. CDR3 bases: TGCGCCAGCAGCCAAGGGACAGGGTCGAACATTCAGTACTTC. Translated, it gives CASSQGTGSNIQYF.

This clone has only one observation. V usage is TRBV7-9 and J usage is TRBJ2-6, with TRBD2 matching over 12 bases. The germline gives CDR1 SEHNR, CDR2 FQNEAQ (reference sequence). The ends lost 5 bases at V and 3 bases at J; junction bases unmatched: 11. CDR3 length: 19 residues. The CDR3 protein is CASSTVTSGSSFGANVLTF. The CDR3 DNA is TGTGCCAGCAGCACTGTGACTAGCGGGAGTTCCTTTGGGGCCAACGTCCTGACTTTC.

The chain is built from TRBV7-3 and TRBJ2-2, with D tentatively TRBD2 (6 bases). CDR1 and CDR2 from the germline V gene are SGHTA and FQGTGA. The V end lost 2 bases, the J end lost 6 bases, and 13 bases lay between the germline ends. The CDR3 loop spans 15 amino acids. CDR3 coding DNA: TGTGCCAGCAGCTTATTGGGCAGGGAGGCCGGGGAGCTGTTTTTT. Translating gives CASSLLGREAGELFF.

Only a few counts were recorded for this clone. This chain connects TRBV5-1 to TRBJ1-5; TRBD1 agrees at 11 bases. Germline trimming cut 0 bases from V and 4 bases from J; bases unmatched to any gene: 3. This CDR3 has 16 residues. CDR1 SGHRS and CDR2 YFSETQ come from the germline V gene. Here the CDR3 DNA reads TGCGCCAGCAGCTTGGGGACAGGGGGCCCTAATCAGCCCCAGCATTTT. This encodes CASSLGTGGPNQPQHF.

The gene calls are TRBV7-9 and TRBJ2-2; D gene uncertain. V was trimmed by 0 bases and J by 2 bases, leaving 7 bases between them. The CDR3 has 15 amino acids. CDR1 and CDR2 (germline): SEHNR, FQNEAQ (reference sequence). For the CDR3, the DNA is TGTGCCAGCAGCTTAGCGATAGTTAACACCGGGGAGCTGTTTTTT. It encodes CASSLAIVNTGELFF.

The gene calls are TRBV7-3 and TRBJ2-5; 9 nucleotides match TRBD1. Germline values: CDR1 SGHTA, CDR2 FQGTGA. V shed 2 bases and J 2 bases; nucleotides not matched to a gene: 0. The CDR3 covers 14 residues. In DNA, the CDR3 is TGTGCCAGCAGCTTAGGACAGGGGCAAGAGACCCAGTACTTC. Translating gives CASSLGQGQETQYF.

This chain connects TRBV29-1 to TRBJ1-1; weak D call: TRBD1 (6 bases). From germline, CDR1 is SQVTM and CDR2 ANQGSEA. V lost 7 bases and J 1 base, leaving 10 bases between the germline ends. The CDR3 has 12 residues. The CDR3 sequence is CSAGQQNTEAFF. The DNA for the CDR3 is TGCAGCGCCGGACAGCAGAACACTGAAGCTTTCTTT.

The chain has TRBV7-2 and TRBJ2-3; D perhaps matches TRBD2 (6 bases). Trimming cost V 2 bases and J 5 bases, with 17 bases left between them. This CDR3 comprises 16 residues. CDR1 is SGHTA, CDR2 FQGNSA, per germline. The CDR3 bases are TGTGCCAGCAGCTTAAGGTTCGGGAGAAGTGGAGATACGCAGTATTTT. Translating it yields CASSLRFGRSGDTQYF.

The rearrangement uses TRBV14 and TRBJ2-1; D gene ambiguous. Germline V gives CDR1 SGHDN, CDR2 FVKESK. V lost 1 base to trimming and J lost 13 bases, with 11 bases between them. The CDR3 consists of 12 residues. CDR3 residues: CASSQALTRQFF. CDR3 in DNA: TGTGCCAGCAGCCAAGCCCTAACGAGACAGTTCTTC.

The chain links TRBV7-8 to TRBJ2-3; D call uncertain. CDR3 size: 14 residues. Germline CDR1 reads SGHVS; CDR2 reads FQNEAQ. V was clipped by 1 base and J by 1 base, with 6 bases between them. The CDR3 bases are TGTGCCAGCAGCTTAGTTCGGGGCACAGATACGCAGTATTTT. Its translation: CASSLVRGTDTQYF. The entire variable domain, with the rest obtained from reference TRBV7-8 and TRBJ2-3, is as follows: GAGVSQSPRYKVAKRGQDVALRCDPISGHVSLFWYQQALGQGPEFLTYFQNEAQLDKSGLPSDRFFAERPEGSVSTLKIQRTQQEDSAVYLCASSLVRGTDTQYFGPGTRLTVL.

The rearrangement uses TRBV19 and TRBJ1-2, with D perhaps matching TRBD1 (6 bases). V lost 9 bases, J lost 1 base, and 12 bases lay in between. Germline CDR1 reads LNHDA; CDR2 reads SQIVND (reference sequence). The CDR3 contains 13 residues. The CDR3 DNA reads TGTGCCAGCTTTGACAGGAGTAACTATGGCTACACCTTC. Translating it yields CASFDRSNYGYTF.

The genes are TRBV2 and TRBJ2-1; 8 bases map to TRBD2. Looked up from germline, CDR1 is SNHLY and CDR2 is FYNNEI. The V gene end was trimmed by 4 bases and the J gene end by 5 bases; junction bases not matched to a gene: 7. CDR3 length equals 15 residues. CDR3 DNA sequence: TGTGCCAGCAGTGTGTTTAGCGGGACCGACAATGAGCAGTTCTTC. As protein: CASSVFSGTDNEQFF.

The rearrangement joins TRBV9 to TRBJ1-2; D is ambiguous. Trimming removed 3 bases from V and 4 bases from J, with 19 bases in between. The germline gives CDR1 SGDLS, CDR2 YYNGEE. The CDR3 is made up of 16 amino acids. In DNA, the CDR3 is TGTGCCAGCAGCGGGTCGAGGCTCTGGGCGGGCTATGGCTACACCTTC. Translated, it gives CASSGSRLWAGYGYTF.

This clone has just a few counts. This chain joins TRBV5-1 and TRBJ2-1; TRBD1 might be the D (5 bases). This CDR3 has 12 amino acids. CDR1 and CDR2 from the germline V gene are SGHRS and YFSETQ. Deletions cut 4 bases from V and 8 bases from J, with 10 bases between. The CDR3: CASSMGQDEQFF. The CDR3 bases are TGCGCCAGCAGCATGGGGCAGGATGAGCAGTTCTTC.

The V gene is TRBV10-2, the J gene TRBJ2-3; 7 bases are shared with TRBD2. Losses at the gene ends were 4 bases for V and 6 bases for J; bases not matched to a gene: 1. This CDR3 comprises 12 residues. Germline-derived CDR1 and CDR2 are WSHSY and SAAADI. The CDR3: CASSVGGDTQYF. CDR3 DNA sequence: TGCGCCAGCAGTGTGGGGGGGGATACGCAGTATTTT.